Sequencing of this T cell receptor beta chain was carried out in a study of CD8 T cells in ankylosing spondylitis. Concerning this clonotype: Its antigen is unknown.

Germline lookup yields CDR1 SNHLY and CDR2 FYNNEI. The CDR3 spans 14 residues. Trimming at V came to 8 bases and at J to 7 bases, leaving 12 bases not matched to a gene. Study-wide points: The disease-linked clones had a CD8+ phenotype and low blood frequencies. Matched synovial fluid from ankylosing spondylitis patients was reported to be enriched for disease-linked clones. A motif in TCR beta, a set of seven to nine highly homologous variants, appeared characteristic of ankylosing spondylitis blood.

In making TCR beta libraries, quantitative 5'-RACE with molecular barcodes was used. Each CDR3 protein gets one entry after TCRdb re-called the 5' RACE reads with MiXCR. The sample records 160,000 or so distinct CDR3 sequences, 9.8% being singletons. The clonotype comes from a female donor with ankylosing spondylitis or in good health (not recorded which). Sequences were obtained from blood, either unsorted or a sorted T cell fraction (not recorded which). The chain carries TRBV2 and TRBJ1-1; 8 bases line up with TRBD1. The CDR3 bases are TGTGCCAGCTGCCCTGGCCAGGGGGCTAGTGAAGCTTTCTTT. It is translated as CASCPGQGASEAFF. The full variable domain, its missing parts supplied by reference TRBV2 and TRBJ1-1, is EPEVTQTPSHQVTQMGQEVILRCVPISNHLYFYWYRQILGQKVEFLVSFYNNEISEKSEIFDDQFSVERPDGSNFTLKIRSTKLEDSAMYFCASCPGQGASEAFFGQGTRLTVV.